These 31 T cell receptor beta chains originate from one sample sequenced in a study of blood T cell repertoires in COVID-19. The data were produced by immunoSEQ multiplex PCR, yet TCRdb's version contains in-frame clones alone and is incomplete. Among tens of thousands of clones listed, 75% to 90% were seen once. Sequencing used peripheral blood. These receptors were collected from a woman aged 70-85 years with active COVID-19.

This clone has only one observation. The chain joins TRBV24-1 to TRBJ2-3; a weak D match, TRBD1 (5 bases). The CDR3 totals 12 residues. The germline gives CDR1 KGHDR, CDR2 SFDVKD. V was cut by 4 bases and J by 14 bases, with 15 bases left in between. The CDR3, as DNA: TGTGCCACCAGTGAGGACACGGCTACTCGGTATTTT. Translated, it gives CATSEDTATRYF.

The CDR3 here is CASSLSQVYNEQFF. In DNA form, the CDR3 reads TGTGCCAGCAGTTTATCACAGGTTTACAATGAGCAGTTCTTC. The chain couples TRBV27 to TRBJ2-1, with D tentatively TRBD1 (5 bases). CDR1 MNHEY and CDR2 SMNVEV come from the germline V gene (reference sequence). V lost 0 bases, J lost 4 bases, and 7 bases lay in between. The CDR3 has 14 residues.

DNA for the CDR3: TGTGCCAGCAGCTTGGTTCGGGGAACTGAAGCTTTCTTT. Amino acid sequence: CASSLVRGTEAFF. The chain couples TRBV5-4 to TRBJ1-1; D remains unclear. The CDR3 is made up of 13 amino acids. V lost 0 bases and J 5 bases, leaving 8 bases between the germline ends. Germline-derived CDR1 and CDR2 are SGHNT and YYREEE (reference sequence).

The chain combines TRBV11-2 with TRBJ1-6; 9 nucleotides match TRBD1. Germline assignment: CDR1 SGHAT and CDR2 FQNNGV. The CDR3 contains 15 residues. V lost 3 bases to trimming and J lost 6 bases; unmatched junction nucleotides: 3. The CDR3 DNA follows: TGTGCCAGCAGCTTGATGACAGGGGGTAATTCACCCCTCCACTTT. This translates into CASSLMTGGNSPLHF.

The chain couples TRBV7-8 to TRBJ1-1, with D perhaps matching TRBD1 (5 bases). CDR3 length: 15 amino acids. CDR1 and CDR2 from the germline V gene are SGHVS and FQNEAQ. Trimming shortened V by 7 bases and J by 3 bases, and 18 bases separated the two germline ends. The CDR3 sequence is CASTFKEGPDTEAFF. The CDR3, as DNA: TGTGCCAGCACCTTCAAGGAGGGGCCGGACACTGAAGCTTTCTTT.

V and J are TRBV7-6 and TRBJ2-5; a possible D gene is TRBD2 (6 bases). Trimming took off 1 base at V and 3 bases at J, with 12 bases between the two ends. The CDR3 is 15 residues long. Germline V gene data show CDR1 as SGHVS and CDR2 as FNYEAQ. The CDR3 sequence is CASSLGAGPEETQYF. CDR3 DNA sequence: TGTGCCAGCAGCTTAGGCGCGGGACCGGAAGAGACCCAGTACTTC.

CDR3 coding DNA: TGTGCCAGCAGCCGGACTAGCGGGACGGATACGCAGTATTTT. Protein: CASSRTSGTDTQYF. The chain recombines TRBV5-4 with TRBJ2-3; TRBD2 matches 12 bases. Germline CDR1 reads SGHNT; CDR2 reads YYREEE (reference sequence). This CDR3 spans 14 amino acids. V dropped 4 bases and J dropped 6; count of bases not matched to a gene: 3. The full variable domain, completed using reference TRBV5-4 and TRBJ2-3, is ETGVTQSPTHLIKTRGQQVTLRCSSQSGHNTVSWYQQALGQGPQFIFQYYREEENGRGNFPPRFSGLQFPNYSSELNVNALELDDSALYLCASSRTSGTDTQYFGPGTRLTVL.

This clone was recorded only once. V is TRBV6-1 and J is TRBJ2-7; no definite D call. The germline gives CDR1 MNHNS, CDR2 SASEGT. The CDR3 contains 13 residues. The germline V and J ends were trimmed by 0 bases and 3 bases, with 6 bases remaining between them. The CDR3 sequence is CASSEASRYEQYF. CDR3 coding DNA: TGTGCCAGCAGTGAAGCAAGCCGCTACGAGCAGTACTTC.

This chain connects TRBV19 to TRBJ2-7; D ambiguous. This CDR3 comprises 13 residues. V was trimmed by 5 bases and J by 6 bases, leaving 14 bases between them. Germline lookup yields CDR1 LNHDA and CDR2 SQIVND (reference sequence). The CDR3 DNA follows: TGTGCCAGTAGTGCGGTCCGGCGGTCCGAGCAGTACTTC. Its protein is CASSAVRRSEQYF. The variable domain in full, completed from reference TRBV19 and TRBJ2-7, reads DGGITQSPKYLFRKEGQNVTLSCEQNLNHDAMYWYRQDPGQGLRLIYYSQIVNDFQKGDIAEGYSVSREKKESFPLTVTSAQKNPTAFYLCASSAVRRSEQYFGPGTRLTVT.

CDR3 region: CASSRPTREGYEQYF. For the CDR3, the DNA is TGTGCCAGCAGCCGACCGACCAGGGAGGGCTACGAGCAGTACTTC. The gene calls are TRBV7-3 and TRBJ2-7; 7 bases are shared with TRBD2. The V segment lost 5 bases and the J segment 3 bases; nucleotides outside the gene matches: 10. The germline V gene has CDR1 SGHTA and CDR2 FQGTGA. This CDR3 has 15 amino acids.

This chain links TRBV5-1 with TRBJ1-4, with TRBD1 matching over 7 bases. J lost 7 bases, V lost 4 bases, and 7 bases had no gene match. The CDR3 has 14 residues. Germline lookup yields CDR1 SGHRS and CDR2 YFSETQ. The CDR3 region is CASSGGTAIEKLFF. CDR3 coding DNA: TGCGCCAGCAGCGGCGGGACAGCCATTGAAAAACTGTTTTTT.

This clone was observed a single time. This rearrangement joins TRBV12-3 or TRBV12-4 to TRBJ1-6; 7 positions agree with TRBD1. After removal of 6 bases from V and 7 bases from J, the junction contained 3 bases not matched to a gene. This CDR3 has 13 residues. The CDR3 protein is CASRTGTNSPLHF. The CDR3 coding sequence is TGTGCCAGCAGGACAGGGACCAATTCACCCCTCCACTTT.

This sequence joins TRBV6-5 and TRBJ2-5; D is perhaps TRBD1 (5 bases). The CDR3 totals 16 residues. Per germline, CDR1 MNHEY and CDR2 SVGAGI. V was cut by 2 bases and J by 1 base, with 14 bases left in between. CDR3 bases: TGTGCCAGCAGTTACACAACAGGAACTCCCCAAGAGACCCAGTACTTC. It codes for CASSYTTGTPQETQYF.

The chain carries TRBV5-4 and TRBJ2-7, with 9 nucleotides matching TRBD1. CDR3 length: 15 amino acids. Germline values: CDR1 SGHNT, CDR2 YYREEE (reference sequence). With 10 bases clipped from V and 3 bases from J, the junction kept 14 bases outside the gene matches. CDR3 in DNA: TGTGCCGGGGGGTCGAGAGGACAGGGGTTCTACGAGCAGTACTTC. It translates to CAGGSRGQGFYEQYF.

The chain joins TRBV6-5 to TRBJ2-1, with 11 bases fitting TRBD1. This CDR3 is built from 14 residues. Germline trimming cut 5 bases from V and 10 bases from J; bases unmatched to any gene: 7. Germline V gives CDR1 MNHEY, CDR2 SVGAGI. CDR3 DNA: TGTGCCAGCAGTACCCGGACAGGGGGCTACGAGCAGTTCTTC. Translating gives CASSTRTGGYEQFF.

In DNA, the CDR3 is TGTGCCAGCAGTTTTCTCACTTATGGCTACACCTTC. Amino acid sequence: CASSFLTYGYTF. This chain joins TRBV12-3 or TRBV12-4 and TRBJ1-2; D call uncertain. V lost 3 bases to trimming and J lost 5 bases, with 7 bases between them. The CDR3 has 12 residues.

This chain uses TRBV5-5 with TRBJ2-2; D uncertain. V lost 2 bases and J lost 3, with 8 bases in between. Looked up from germline, CDR1 is SGHKS and CDR2 is YYEKEE (reference sequence). The CDR3 runs to 14 residues. The CDR3, as DNA: TGTGCCAGCAGCTTCTCGGTTGACACCGGGGAGCTGTTTTTT. Amino acid sequence: CASSFSVDTGELFF.

This clone appeared once. The rearrangement links TRBV5-4 to TRBJ2-5, with 9 bases fitting TRBD1. With V trimmed by 4 bases and J by 4 bases, 5 bases remained unmatched. Germline values: CDR1 SGHNT, CDR2 YYREEE (reference sequence). The CDR3 has 14 amino acids. DNA of the CDR3: TGTGCCAGCAGCCTGACAGGGGGGGGAGAGACCCAGTACTTC. Its translation is CASSLTGGGETQYF.

This sequence joins TRBV7-9 and TRBJ1-1; possibly TRBD1 for D (5 bases). CDR1 and CDR2 from the germline V gene are SEHNR and FQNEAQ (reference sequence). Trimming shortened V by 4 bases and J by 1 base, and 16 bases separated the two germline ends. The CDR3 extends over 16 amino acids. The CDR3 region has the DNA TGTGCCAGCAGCTCAAAAAACAGGTCAAAGAACACTGAAGCTTTCTTT. Translating gives CASSSKNRSKNTEAFF.

The chain carries TRBV5-6 and TRBJ2-5, with 9 bases matching TRBD1. CDR1 and CDR2 from the germline V gene are SGHDT and YYEEEE. The CDR3 loop spans 16 amino acids. Germline trimming cut 4 bases from V and 5 bases from J; bases unmatched to any gene: 12. CDR3 in amino acids: CASSPEGTGKMETQYF. The DNA for the CDR3 is TGTGCCAGCAGCCCCGAAGGGACAGGGAAGATGGAGACCCAGTACTTC.

This sequence joins TRBV19 and TRBJ1-5; TRBD1 matches 7 bases. Germline V gene lookup returns CDR1 LNHDA and CDR2 SQIVND (reference sequence). V gave up 10 bases and J gave up 8 bases; unmatched junction bases: 14. The CDR3 is made up of 14 amino acids. CDR3 in DNA: TGTGCCACTAGCCCATGGAACAGGGGTGAGCCCCAGCATTTT. Its translation: CATSPWNRGEPQHF.

V is TRBV7-3 and J is TRBJ2-1; D is perhaps TRBD2 (5 bases). Trimming pared 2 bases from V and 0 bases from J, leaving 8 bases between. The CDR3 has 15 amino acids. Germline lookup yields CDR1 SGHTA and CDR2 FQGTGA. In DNA form, the CDR3 reads TGTGCCAGCAGCTTAGGCACTAGCTCCTACAATGAGCAGTTCTTC. Its translation is CASSLGTSSYNEQFF. The entire variable domain, with the rest obtained from reference TRBV7-3 and TRBJ2-1, is as follows: GAGVSQTPSNKVTEKGKYVELRCDPISGHTALYWYRQSLGQGPEFLIYFQGTGAADDSGLPNDRFFAVRPEGSVSTLKIQRTERGDSAVYLCASSLGTSSYNEQFFGPGTRLTVL.

This rearrangement joins TRBV6-1 to TRBJ2-5; unclear D gene. This CDR3 comprises 13 residues. V gave up 1 base and J gave up 5 bases, with 8 bases separating them. Germline CDR1 reads MNHNS; CDR2 reads SASEGT. CDR3 coding DNA: TGTGCCAGCAGTGAAGTAGAAACGGAGACCCAGTACTTC. Protein: CASSEVETETQYF.

The gene calls are TRBV3-1 (or the pseudogene TRBV3-2) and TRBJ2-7; D gene ambiguous. CDR3 length: 14 amino acids. Germline CDR1 reads LGHDT; CDR2 reads YNNKEL (reference sequence). Trimming took off 0 bases at V and 4 bases at J, with 10 bases between the two ends. This chain's CDR3 is CASSQESVGYEQYF. The CDR3 nucleotides read TGTGCCAGCAGCCAAGAATCAGTCGGGTACGAGCAGTACTTC.

J is TRBJ1-2 and V is TRBV28; D remains unclear. Trimming stripped 5 bases from V and 7 bases from J, with 14 bases between. The germline V gene encodes CDR1 MDHEN and CDR2 SYDVKM. The CDR3 spans 13 residues. The CDR3, as DNA: TGTGCCAGCAGTACTACCGGCCTTTCTGGCTACACCTTC. Translated, it gives CASSTTGLSGYTF.

This chain joins TRBV5-4 and TRBJ2-2; D uncertain. The CDR3 loop spans 13 amino acids. The V and J ends lost 2 bases and 6 bases respectively, with 8 bases between them. CDR1 is SGHNT and CDR2 is YYREEE in the germline V gene (reference sequence). For the CDR3, the DNA is TGTGCCAGCAGCTTTCCAGGTCCCGGGGAGCTGTTTTTT. It is translated as CASSFPGPGELFF.

The V call is TRBV29-1, the J call TRBJ1-1, with D possibly matching TRBD1 (5 bases). Trimming left V 6 bases short and J 7 bases short, with 12 bases between. This CDR3 contains 11 residues. Germline V lookup: CDR1 SQVTM, CDR2 ANQGSEA. CDR3 sequence (DNA): TGCAGCGTGGCGGGGGGGTATGAAGCTTTCTTT. Translated, it gives CSVAGGYEAFF.

V is TRBV12-3 or TRBV12-4 and J is TRBJ2-1, with a tentative D call TRBD2 (5 bases). Trimming shortened V by 8 bases and J by 0 bases, and 8 bases separated the two germline ends. CDR3 size: 13 residues. The CDR3 loop is CASEGSSYNEQFF. The DNA of the CDR3 is TGTGCCAGCGAGGGTAGCTCCTACAATGAGCAGTTCTTC.

This clone was recorded only once. V gene TRBV4-1 combines with J gene TRBJ1-2; 10 bases map to TRBD1. V lost 2 bases and J lost 4; bases outside the gene matches: 7. Germline V gene lookup returns CDR1 MGHRA and CDR2 YSYEKL. The CDR3 loop spans 16 amino acids. CDR3 bases: TGCGCCAGCAGCCAAAATAATCGACAGGGGGCCTATGGCTACACCTTC. This translates into CASSQNNRQGAYGYTF.

DNA for the CDR3: TGTGCCATCAAATTGGGGACAGCTGACGGGGGACCCCTCCACTTT. Its protein product is CAIKLGTADGGPLHF. The genes are TRBV10-3 and TRBJ1-6; TRBD1 matches 7 bases. Germline CDR1 is ENHRY and CDR2 is SYGVKD. The length of the CDR3 is 15 residues. The trim removed 7 bases at V and 12 bases at J, leaving 15 bases unmatched.

The J gene is TRBJ2-2, the V gene TRBV5-5, with 8 bases lining up with TRBD1. The V gene end was trimmed by 4 bases and the J gene end by 4 bases; junction bases not matched to a gene: 6. Germline V lookup: CDR1 SGHKS, CDR2 YYEKEE (reference sequence). There are 15 residues in the CDR3. The CDR3 protein is CASSHGQGGTGELFF. CDR3 coding DNA: TGTGCCAGCAGCCACGGACAGGGCGGCACCGGGGAGCTGTTTTTT.